This T cell receptor (beta chain) comes out of a study of response to subunit inactivated influenza vaccine. V was clipped by 5 bases and J by 6 bases, with 14 bases between them. Germline values: CDR1 ENHRY, CDR2 SYGVKD. This CDR3 spans 13 amino acids. General observations from the study: Seasonal influenza vaccination, on each occasion, was suggested by the authors to recruit few new T cells.

On this clonotype: Its antigen remains unknown.

TCRdb reprocessed the RT-PCR reads via MiXCR and lists one record per CDR3 protein. Of fewer than 800,000 distinct CDR3 sequences listed, more than 15% are singletons. The rearrangement joins TRBV10-3 to TRBJ2-7; perhaps TRBD1 as D (5 bases). The receptor was isolated from a man aged 50 to 60 who received an inactivated influenza vaccine. Sequencing was performed on PBMCs from blood, taken 12 days after vaccination. CDR3 sequence: CAISSTDEAEQYF. The CDR3 DNA follows: TGTGCCATCAGTTCGACAGACGAGGCCGAGCAGTACTTC.